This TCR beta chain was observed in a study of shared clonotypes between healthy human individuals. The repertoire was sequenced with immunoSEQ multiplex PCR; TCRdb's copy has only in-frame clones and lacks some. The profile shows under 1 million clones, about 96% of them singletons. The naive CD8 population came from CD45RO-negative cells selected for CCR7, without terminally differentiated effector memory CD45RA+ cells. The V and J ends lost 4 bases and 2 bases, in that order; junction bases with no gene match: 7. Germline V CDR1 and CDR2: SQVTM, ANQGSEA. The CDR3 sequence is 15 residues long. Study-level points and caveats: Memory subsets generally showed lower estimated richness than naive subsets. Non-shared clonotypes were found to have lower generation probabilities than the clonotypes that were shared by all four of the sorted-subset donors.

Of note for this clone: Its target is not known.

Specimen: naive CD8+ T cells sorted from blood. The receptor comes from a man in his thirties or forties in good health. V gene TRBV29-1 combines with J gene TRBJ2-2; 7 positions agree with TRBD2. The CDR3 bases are TGCAGCGTTGTATTCCAGCGGGATAACACCGGGGAGCTGTTTTTT. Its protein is CSVVFQRDNTGELFF.